This T cell receptor (beta chain) originates from a study of cytomegalovirus exposure and HLA in healthy donors. Study overall: Inside one of the first data releases sat roughly 80 million unique TCRs taken from HLA-typed donors. Overall study findings and caveats: Investigators reported 164 TCR beta chains as tied to cytomegalovirus.

Each of the donors was a healthy bone marrow donor. Comments on this clone: Its target is not known.

The CDR3 consists of 15 residues. The V segment lost 6 bases and the J segment 7 bases; nucleotides outside the gene matches: 14. Germline V gives CDR1 MNHNS, CDR2 SASEGT. Primers for the PCR totalled 60 Vbeta and 13 Jbeta. The data were produced by immunoSEQ multiplex PCR, yet TCRdb's version contains in-frame clones alone and is incomplete. The table shows roughly 150,000 clones, with 80% to 85% occurring only once. The source is a woman between 18 and 29 years old in good health and CMV-seronegative. V gene TRBV6-1 combines with J gene TRBJ1-1; 7 positions match TRBD1. The sequenced sample consisted of PBMCs. The CDR3 here is CASRPELGQSFEAFF. DNA for the CDR3: TGTGCCAGCAGACCAGAGCTGGGACAGAGCTTTGAAGCTTTCTTT.